The sequence of this T cell receptor (beta chain) was determined in a study of cytomegalovirus exposure and HLA in healthy donors (dated by TCRdb to the late 2010s). Turning to the overall study: An earlier analysis of around 600 of the donors reported approximately 290 Gb of sequence data and 100 million to 140 million unique TCR beta sequences from about 179 million T cells. Rather than using new phenotypic data, the later analysis identified candidate immune exposures from TCR beta sequences and from how often those sequences occurred across donors. The study combined high-throughput TCR immunosequencing, statistical association of individual TCRs with disease status, and machine learning to predict cytomegalovirus infection status. The study was designed to test whether signatures of past pathogen exposure could be identified by cataloging public T cell receptors. Roughly 5 DR-DQ haplotypes were handled as single units for association and clustering, since linkage in the cohort was strong. All discovery cohort repertoires had been generated on a single sequencing platform. On average, approximately 250,000 unique TCR beta nucleotide sequences were sequenced per donor among roughly 430 genotyped donors of the cohort, with roughly 19% of those sequences being non-productive. Alongside the repertoire data, information on donor age, sex, ethnicity and CMV serostatus was compiled. Among the roughly 370 genotyped donors, about 83% belonged to the genetic ancestry cluster associated with self-reported Caucasian donors. HLA typing covered class I and class II loci at four-digit resolution. An earlier analysis of 587 of the donors applied high-throughput TCR beta sequencing to assess whether each TCR beta V gene segment acted as functional or pseudogenic. Typing coverage varied by locus: roughly 620-640 donors for A, B, C, DRB1 and DQB1; more than 500 for DQA1; more than 600 for DPA1; 450 to 480 for DPB1. An early release that covered approximately 600 HLA-typed donors contained approximately 300 gigabases of sequencing data and approximately 85 million unique TCR sequences. In a later genetic analysis, genome-wide SNP genotypes for about 55% of the roughly 670 donors were used, and that subset was treated as a discovery cohort. To study patterns of TCR occurrence, a later analysis re-analyzed previously published TCR beta repertoires from just over 650 donors and added high-resolution HLA genotyping. The study profiled the T cell repertoires of 500 to 800 subjects by immunosequencing and related them to cytomegalovirus serostatus. In addition to the first cohort of 666 subjects, a separate validation cohort of 120 different subjects was used. Paper-wide results and their limitations: Strong co-occurrence of HLA alleles, especially DR and DQ, made assigning TCR associations to individual alleles difficult. The authors suggested that the approach could potentially be extended to other disease states and immunological phenotypes. The study gave a list of 150 to 200 TCR beta chains associated with cytomegalovirus. Because the 87-base-pair reads could not distinguish some IMGT-functional V segments, including TRBV6-2 and TRBV6-3, those segments were excluded. In a later genetic analysis, a missense DCLRE1C variant was associated with V-gene and J-gene trimming of TCR beta chains, and the association was replicated in an independent cohort. According to a later genetic analysis, donors in an Asian-associated ancestry cluster had fewer N-insertions in productive TCRs than the approximately 650-donor mean. The classifier was reported to diagnose cytomegalovirus status with high specificity and sensitivity in both the original cohort and the validation cohort. The cohort was sequenced for TCR beta chains only, and without alpha or paired-chain data the features that could be detected were limited. Most TCR sequences were seen in very few donors, while some public TCRs were found in many individuals. Because some donors lacked HLA typing at each locus, the association tests relied only on the typed subset. Specific HLA alleles were associated with over 15,000 TCR beta sequences at a false discovery rate of 0.05 in a later analysis. The only immune exposure information available for the cohort was CMV serostatus. In vitro tests confirmed that a few of the cytomegalovirus-associated TCR beta chains recognize cytomegalovirus antigens. In a later analysis, HLA-associated TCR beta chains showed more clonal expansion and lower generation probabilities than non-associated chains that were equally common. In a later analysis, the rate of TCR association differed among HLA loci, with DRB1 alleles having the most associated TCRs and HLA-C alleles having the fewest. A further reported finding was that TCR beta sequences accurately predicted the HLA-A and HLA-B alleles for most subjects in the first cohort. Correlated functional status among segregating V segments might be attributable to linkage disequilibrium, but an unknown experimental factor could not be ruled out. Broadly in line with IMGT annotations, most TCR beta V segments showed up in productive rearrangements about 90% or about 30% of the time in an earlier analysis of under 700 of the donors. A cluster of highly shared sequence variants was judged likely to represent a technical artifact of the sequencing pipeline. Seventeen rarely observed V segments, including chromosome 9 orphons, were excluded from the earlier analysis of several hundred of the donors because counts were too low. According to a later analysis, parvovirus B19, influenza, CMV and Epstein-Barr virus appeared linked to several top co-occurrence clusters. A later analysis found that most CMV-associated TCR beta chains appeared HLA-restricted, with HLA associations seemingly driven largely by CMV exposure. Roughly uniform sequencing depth across donors was assumed in presence/absence analyses, although this assumption may not hold.

The cohort was made up of 666 healthy bone marrow donors. At the time of sampling, every cohort member was nominally healthy, though immune exposures that went unrecorded were likely present. The donor tested CMV seropositive, placing the donor among the roughly 270 seropositive members of the cohort. A peripheral blood sample was provided by each donor, and peripheral blood mononuclear cells were used for TCR beta sequencing. Genomic DNA extraction from the blood cell samples was performed with the Qiagen DNeasy Blood Extraction Kit. Library creation used the immunoSEQ multiplex PCR assay. For the multiplex PCR, a mixture combining 60 forward primers for TCR Vbeta segments and 13 reverse primers for TCR Jbeta segments was used. The CDR3 region of rearranged TCR beta genes was amplified from genomic DNA with a multiplex PCR assay. The amplified TCR beta libraries were sequenced on the Illumina HiSeq System as 87-base-pair reads. In the paper's pipeline: In a later analysis, about 80 million unique TCR beta chains were counted across the approximately 670 repertoires, and about 9.9 million of these chains were shared by at least two donors. Raw reads were error-corrected and collapsed into unique sequences by a nearest-neighbor algorithm in which closely related sequences were merged to remove PCR and sequencing errors. To assign V, D and J gene segments, CDR3 sequences were aligned to IMGT reference sequences. For a sequence to be retained, a match of at least six nucleotides was required to both a V gene segment and a J gene segment. Rearrangements were classified as productive when the CDR3 lacked stop codons and remained in frame with V and J, and all other rearrangements were classified as non-productive. Following IMGT convention, CDR3 was defined as the stretch from the second conserved V-encoded cysteine up to the conserved J-encoded phenylalanine. The earlier analysis of about 590 of the donors excluded sequences that lacked an unambiguous match to a single V gene segment. An earlier analysis of a few hundred of the donors called V segments functional above 56.7% productive rearrangements and segregating when the between-donor standard deviation exceeded 5%. A statistical classification framework was developed to diagnose cytomegalovirus status using the catalog of TCR beta chain sequences. In a later analysis, V and J genes were assigned by comparing TCR nucleotide sequences against IMGT/GENE-DB human TR gene sequences. The TCRdist pipeline was used in a later analysis to assign CDR3 sequences and most-parsimonious VDJ recombination scenarios. In a later analysis, each TCR beta chain was defined by its CDR3 amino acid sequence together with its V-gene family, and reads lacking a unique V-gene family were excluded. In a later analysis, a few hundred highly shared, low-generation-probability nucleotide sequences were removed to address suspected cross-contamination and a sequencing artifact. A later analysis calculated a clonal expansion index for each public chain from normalized within-repertoire ranks of inferred template counts. In a later analysis, generation probabilities were computed with a VDJ recombination model fitted to out-of-frame rearrangements, and the resulting probabilities were checked against IGoR. Hypergeometric tests were used in a later analysis to score TCR-TCR, TCR-HLA and TCR-CMV co-occurrence, with a repertoire-size bias correction applied to the TCR pairs. To estimate false discovery rates, a later analysis permuted the HLA or CMV assignments 20 times. A later analysis grouped co-occurring TCRs with DBSCAN, adding TCRdist sequence similarity when clustering within HLA-allele-positive subsets. Co-occurrence clustering excluded repertoires with fewer than 30,000 or more than 120,000 public chains, plus five with anomalous nucleotide sharing. The immuneACCESS repertoire file appears here via TCRdb, limited to in-frame rearrangements. These files lack a portion of the clones; in checked studies, under half of the deficit traces to unresolved V genes, and the cause of the others is not known. From that table come the V and J calls and clone size; the DNA was used to work out D and trimming. In all, the sample holds almost 65,000 clones, and 77% of those were seen once. More than 4.5% of the sample lies in the top ten.

Comments on this clone: The specificity of this receptor is unknown. No much larger clone is present one base from it, and per-base qualities are unavailable.

Trimming at the junction amounts to 4 bases on V and 3 bases on J, and the germline ends lie 10 bases apart. The CDR3, cysteine through phenylalanine, is 12 amino acids long. Kept here is only the CDR3 DNA, which spans 36 bases and is read in frame from base 1. CDR1 and CDR2 are drawn from the germline V gene: SQVTM, ANQGSEA. This receptor chain uses TRBV29-1 and TRBJ2-7; the D gene identity is not certain. Sequencing input: PBMCs. This sequence was found in a male donor in good health and CMV-seropositive. The sequence in DNA is TGCAGCGTTGGGAACGGAGACTACGAGCAGTACTTC. It translates to CSVGNGDYEQYF.